This T cell receptor (beta chain) was captured in a study of T cell repertoires in cytomegalovirus infection. A remark on this clonotype: One junction end does not reproduce the germline sequence, and a read error may be involved.

This CDR3 is 17 amino acids long. Looked up from germline, CDR1 is SEHNR and CDR2 is FQNEAQ (reference sequence). MiXCR, run by TCRdb on the reads, gives a single entry per CDR3 protein. Here the sample spans some 400,000 distinct CDR3 sequences, approximately 30% being singletons. Sequenced material: PBMCs. The source is a human donor in good health (CMV status not recorded). Some clones in this sample may be carry-over from other donors' samples. This chain joins TRBV7-9 and TRBJ1-3; D is unresolved. DNA for the CDR3: TGTGCCAGCAGCACGCCCGGACGCCACGCTTCTGGAAACACCAAATATTTT. Translated, it gives CASSTPGRHASGNTKYF. The full variable domain, its missing parts supplied by reference TRBV7-9 and TRBJ1-3, is DTGVSQNPRHKITKRGQNVTFRCDPISEHNRLYWYRQTLGQGPEFLTYFQNEAQLEKSRLLSDRFSAERPKGSFSTLEIQRTEQGDSAMYLCASSTPGRHASGNTKYFGEGSWLTVV.